This note documents a single T cell receptor beta chain sequence. It lacks a known antigen. No base qualities exist here, and no much larger clone lies one base off it. Preparation of the library involved UMI-ligation and nested PCR. The beta constant-region primer was an equimolar mix of two oligonucleotides covering both TRBC1 and TRBC2. A single-stranded oligonucleotide carrying the SP2 primer and a 12-nucleotide UMI was ligated to the 3' end of the cDNA by T4 RNA ligase 1. The ligated cDNA went through four rounds of PCR with nested alpha and beta constant-region primers together with the SP2 primer. The ligation reaction was kept at 16 degrees C for about 20-24 hours. PCR2 was usually performed as a SYBR Green qPCR and halted at a preset threshold so that over-amplification would not occur. Agencourt AMPure XP magnetic beads were used for all purifications after the first. Libraries were quantified by Qubit and checked on a TapeStation, where a main peak was expected near 650 bp. Pooled libraries were sequenced on an Illumina MiSeq using v2 2x251 paired-end kits, and typically about 0.95-2.3 million reads were obtained per sample. Each sample was pooled at about 4 nM, and about 4.5-8% PhiX was included to help cluster recognition. Processing in the source paper ran as follows. FASTQ reads processed by Demultiplexor were assigned V and J genes by Decombinator through tag matching that tolerated a single base-pair mismatch. By using UMIs, Collapsinator corrected both sequencing errors and the frequency errors caused by PCR heterogeneity. CDR3Translator translated TCRs and extracted CDR3s from the conserved cysteine to the FGXG phenylalanine, flagging non-productive sequences. Repertoires were subsampled to equal numbers of UMI-defined TCRs before Gini, Shannon entropy and inverse Simpson indices were calculated. Within the linear range, a power law was fitted to clonotype abundance distributions using maximum likelihood. For one naive CD8 sample, the pipeline and MIGEC produced similar UMI counts, unique TCR numbers and clonal distributions. In one analysis, naive TCRs also found in any memory subset of the same donor were removed from the naive repertoire. Repertoires were searched for roughly 7,300 CMV-associated CDR3 sequences compiled from VDJdb and a published dataset. TCRdb reprocessing: public reads trimmed at Q25 with fastp, clones called with MiXCR, in-frame beta chains kept. Each CDR3 protein gets just one entry, which takes the most common genes and DNA from the rows behind it. Here the V and J calls rest on TCRdb's processing, not on the authors' analysis. The sample table contains 140,000 to 150,000 distinct CDR3 sequences; only one count was recorded for approximately 17% of them. About 0.15% of the sample rests with the top ten.

Ends trimmed: V by 7 bases, J by 0 bases; bases unmatched to a gene: 8. The CDR3 runs 16 amino acids, cysteine and phenylalanine included. Only the CDR3 portion is preserved as DNA: 48 bases, with reading frame beginning at the first base. CDR1 and CDR2 (LNHDA, SQIVND) derive from the germline V gene (reference sequence). The entry originates in a study of naive and memory T cell subsets (dated by TCRdb to the late 2010s). Background for the entire study: Sorted naive and memory T cell subsets from peripheral blood were analyzed in the study using a UMI-based, open-source pipeline for TCR alpha and beta sequencing. RNA was DNase-treated and reverse transcribed with TCR constant-region primers, mostly using SuperScript III. Complete agreement was observed between the functional CMV T cell responses and the IgG serology results.

Broader findings and caveats from the paper: After error correction, over 95% of naive TCR sequences appeared only once, giving much steeper abundance distributions than memory subsets. No ground truth was available to validate the repertoire findings for the naive and memory subsets. The abundance of TCRs followed a power law with an exponent that differed between naive and memory subsets yet stayed consistent across the three individuals. In both CD4 and CD8 cells, the Gini index increased while Shannon and inverse Simpson diversity decreased from naive through CM, EM and EMRA. RNA-based TCR counts may be influenced by expression changes linked to T cell activation and differentiation. Single alpha or beta chain sequences, rather than paired alpha/beta receptors, were used to define clonotypes. A few larger clonotypes were present in naive repertoires, particularly the CD8 repertoires, and these clonotypes were possibly memory cells re-expressing CD45RA.

From the second PCR step on, the TCR alpha and beta chain libraries were amplified in separate reactions. CMV status of each donor was established by measuring IFNgamma production from CD4+ T cells after fresh PBMCs were stimulated overnight with CMV viral lysate. Using Miltenyi beads, CD4 T cells were first positively selected, and CD8 T cells were then positively selected from the CD4-negative fraction. Cells stained for CD3, CD4, CD8, CD45RA, CD27 and a live/dead dye were sorted on a BD Aria II into four subsets by CD45RA and CD27. A few healthy volunteers provided blood, and the blood of each volunteer was split into CD4 and CD8 T cells and then into four differentiation subsets. Around 110 ml of peripheral blood was collected from each donor, and PBMC were isolated by Ficoll-Paque PLUS density-gradient centrifugation. Sorted cells were lysed in RLT buffer, and RNA was extracted with a Qiagen RNeasy kit and stored at -80°C.

Recombination linked TRBV19 to TRBJ2-4; TRBD2 agrees with 8 junctional bases. The receptor comes from a human donor in good health. Sequenced: naive CD4+ T cells from blood. The cell subset or site label here, explained by the study, means: naive T cells, CD45RA high CD27+. For the CDR3, the sequence is CASTASGYGAKNIQYF. The DNA sequence reads TGTGCCAGTACCGCTAGCGGGTACGGAGCCAAAAACATTCAGTACTTC. Here the CDR3 is joined to the reference TRBV19 and TRBJ2-4 genes, and the full variable domain is: DGGITQSPKYLFRKEGQNVTLSCEQNLNHDAMYWYRQDPGQGLRLIYYSQIVNDFQKGDIAEGYSVSREKKESFPLTVTSAQKNPTAFYLCASTASGYGAKNIQYFGAGTRLSVL.